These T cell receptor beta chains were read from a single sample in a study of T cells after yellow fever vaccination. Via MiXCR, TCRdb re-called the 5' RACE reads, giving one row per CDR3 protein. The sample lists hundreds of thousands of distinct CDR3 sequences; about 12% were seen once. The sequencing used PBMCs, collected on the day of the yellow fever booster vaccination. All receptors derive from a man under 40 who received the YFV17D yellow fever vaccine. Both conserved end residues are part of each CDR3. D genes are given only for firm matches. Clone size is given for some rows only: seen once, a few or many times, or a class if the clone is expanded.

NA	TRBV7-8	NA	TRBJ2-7	CASSLAPRGRSYEQYF	TGTGCCAGCAGCTTAGCGCCTCGGGGTAGGTCCTACGAGCAGTACTTC
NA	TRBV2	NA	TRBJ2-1	CASSEALAHFNEQFF	TGTGCCAGCAGTGAAGCTCTAGCGCATTTCAATGAGCAGTTCTTC
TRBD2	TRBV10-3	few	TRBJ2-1	CATGTSGRDNEQFF	TGTGCCACAGGGACTAGCGGGAGAGACAATGAGCAGTTCTTC
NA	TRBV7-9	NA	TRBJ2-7	CASSSARGEQYF	TGTGCCAGCAGCTCCGCACGGGGCGAGCAGTACTTC
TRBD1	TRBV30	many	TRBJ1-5	CAWEGQNNQPQHF	TGTGCCTGGGAGGGACAGAACAATCAGCCCCAGCATTTT
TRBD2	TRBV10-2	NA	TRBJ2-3	CATSAGVGDTQYF	TGCGCCACTTCAGCGGGAGTGGGAGATACGCAGTATTTT
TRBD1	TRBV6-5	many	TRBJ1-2	CASSPDRFRGYTF	TGTGCCAGCAGCCCGGACAGGTTTCGGGGCTACACCTTC
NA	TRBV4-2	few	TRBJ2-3	CASSQASRITDTQYF	TGTGCCAGCAGCCAAGCTAGCCGTATCACAGATACGCAGTATTTT
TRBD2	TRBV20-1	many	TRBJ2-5	CSAFLGAGTSGRFRETQYF	TGCAGTGCATTCCTTGGGGCCGGGACTAGCGGGAGGTTTAGAGAGACCCAGTACTTC
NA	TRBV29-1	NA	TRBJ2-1	CSAQKGTPRLSYNEQFF	TGCAGCGCCCAAAAAGGGACTCCGCGATTATCCTACAATGAGCAGTTCTTC
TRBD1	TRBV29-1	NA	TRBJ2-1	CSVRGRGRRNEQFF	TGCAGCGTTAGGGGCAGGGGGCGCAGGAATGAGCAGTTCTTC
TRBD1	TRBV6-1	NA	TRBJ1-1	CASNQGGTSAEAFF	TGTGCCAGCAATCAGGGGGGGACGAGCGCTGAAGCTTTCTTT
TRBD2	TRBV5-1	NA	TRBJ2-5	CASTLAAQRETQYF	TGCGCCAGTACACTAGCGGCACAGAGGGAGACCCAGTACTTC
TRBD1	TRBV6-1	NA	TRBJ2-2	CASSPQGATGELFF	TGTGCCAGCAGCCCACAGGGGGCAACCGGGGAGCTGTTTTTT
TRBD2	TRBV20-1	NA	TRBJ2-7	CSARVGLAGSPQYF	TGCAGTGCTAGAGTGGGGCTAGCGGGATCCCCCCAGTACTTC
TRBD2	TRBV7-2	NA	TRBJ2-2	CASSLVGLAGVTGELFF	TGTGCCAGCAGCTTAGTAGGACTAGCGGGCGTCACCGGGGAGCTGTTTTTT
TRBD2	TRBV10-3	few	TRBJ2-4	CAIATSGMGGIQYF	TGTGCCATCGCTACTAGCGGGATGGGAGGCATTCAGTACTTC
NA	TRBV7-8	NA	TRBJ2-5	CASRLRVRRGIETQYF	TGTGCCAGCCGATTACGGGTCAGAAGGGGGATAGAGACCCAGTACTTC
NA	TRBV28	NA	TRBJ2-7	CASKSSSYEQYF	TGTGCCAGCAAGTCCAGCTCCTACGAGCAGTACTTC
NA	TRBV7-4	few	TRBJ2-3	CANIAGTDTQYF	TGTGCCAACATAGCGGGCACAGATACGCAGTATTTT
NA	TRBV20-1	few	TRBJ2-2	CSASRTVNTGELFF	TGCAGTGCTTCCCGGACGGTGAACACCGGGGAGCTGTTTTTT
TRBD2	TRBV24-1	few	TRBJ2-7	CATSDAIAGGHHEQYF	TGTGCCACCAGTGATGCCATAGCGGGGGGACACCACGAGCAGTACTTC
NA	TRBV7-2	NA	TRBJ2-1	CASSFLSDNEQFF	TGTGCCAGCAGCTTTTTATCTGACAATGAGCAGTTCTTC
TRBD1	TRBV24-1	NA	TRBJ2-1	CATSDKGQGVRNEQFF	TGTGCCACCAGTGATAAGGGGCAGGGGGTGAGGAATGAGCAGTTCTTC